The 17 T cell receptor beta chains below come from one sample, sequenced in a study of shared clonotypes between healthy human individuals. Here immunoSEQ multiplex PCR was the method, and the copy in TCRdb shows in-frame clones only, minus some. The repertoire has 1.4 million or so clones, 98% of them found once; the top ten carry 0.36%. The sample was naive CD4+ T cells sorted from blood. Subset noted: CD45RA+ positively selected. The receptors derive from a man aged 30-40 years in good health.

This clone was observed a single time. The V and J genes are TRBV6-6 and TRBJ1-3; 9 bases map to TRBD1. CDR3 size: 15 residues. Germline V gene lookup returns CDR1 MNHNY and CDR2 SVGAGI (reference sequence). The V and J ends lost 5 bases and 3 bases, in that order; junction bases with no gene match: 5. This CDR3 is CASSGTGLDGNTIYF. Here the CDR3 DNA reads TGTGCCAGCAGTGGGACAGGGTTGGATGGAAACACCATATATTTT.

This chain links TRBV5-4 with TRBJ2-3; 13 positions match TRBD2. After removal of 7 bases from V and 9 bases from J, the junction contained 2 bases not matched to a gene. Germline CDR1 reads SGHNT; CDR2 reads YYREEE (reference sequence). There are 12 residues in the CDR3. DNA of the CDR3: TGTGCCAGCGGACTAGCGGGAGCAACGCAGTATTTT. This gives the protein CASGLAGATQYF.

This chain uses TRBV7-9 with TRBJ2-5; 11 bases align to TRBD1. CDR1 and CDR2 from the germline V gene are SEHNR and FQNEAQ (reference sequence). This CDR3 is 13 amino acids long. The V and J ends lost 6 bases and 3 bases, in that order; junction bases with no gene match: 0. The CDR3 nucleotides are TGTGCCAGCAGGGGACAGGGGGAAGAGACCCAGTACTTC. This sequence encodes CASRGQGEETQYF.

The V gene is TRBV11-2, the J gene TRBJ1-3, with D possibly matching TRBD1 (5 bases). Germline CDR1 and CDR2: SGHAT and FQNNGV. The CDR3 is made up of 18 amino acids. V was trimmed by 2 bases and J by 0 bases, leaving 17 bases between them. Here the CDR3 reads CASSLSFVRGGSGNTIYF. The DNA for the CDR3 is TGTGCCAGCAGCTTAAGTTTTGTTCGGGGGGGCTCTGGAAACACCATATATTTT.

The chain links TRBV6-1 to TRBJ2-7, with D unclear. The CDR3 contains 12 residues. Germline V gene lookup returns CDR1 MNHNS and CDR2 SASEGT. The ends were cut back, 5 bases at V and 2 bases at J, with 7 bases in the middle. This chain's CDR3 is CASSRIPYEQYF. Written as DNA, the CDR3 is TGTGCCAGCAGTAGGATACCCTACGAGCAGTACTTC.

The rearrangement joins TRBV5-4 to TRBJ1-1; no clear D. V lost 3 bases to trimming and J lost 0 bases, with 9 bases between them. CDR3 length: 14 residues. Germline CDR1 is SGHNT and CDR2 is YYREEE (reference sequence). The CDR3 is CASSSSTLNTEAFF. The DNA for the CDR3 is TGTGCCAGCAGCTCTTCTACGCTGAACACTGAAGCTTTCTTT.

The V gene is TRBV6-5, the J gene TRBJ2-7, with 10 nucleotides matching TRBD2. The CDR3 extends over 16 amino acids. With V trimmed by 0 bases and J by 6 bases, 8 bases remained unmatched. CDR1 is MNHEY, CDR2 SVGAGI, per germline. The CDR3 bases are TGTGCCAGCAGTTACTCCGGGGCTAGCGGGAGTGGCGAGCAGTACTTC. As protein: CASSYSGASGSGEQYF.

The V and J genes are TRBV11-2 and TRBJ2-5; D gene unclear. Germline V gene sequence: CDR1 SGHAT, CDR2 FQNNGV. The germline V and J ends were trimmed by 3 bases and 2 bases, with 13 bases remaining between them. The CDR3 runs 15 residues. CDR3 region: CASSLPRARQETQYF. The CDR3 DNA is TGTGCCAGCAGCTTGCCGCGAGCTCGGCAAGAGACCCAGTACTTC.

The J gene is TRBJ2-3, the V gene TRBV2; D gene unclear. V was cut by 6 bases and J by 5 bases, with 12 bases left in between. The germline CDR1 and CDR2 sequences are SNHLY and FYNNEI. The CDR3 contains 13 residues. The CDR3: CASSQGRGDTQYF. Here the CDR3 DNA reads TGTGCCAGCAGCCAAGGCAGAGGAGATACGCAGTATTTT.

This clone was observed a single time. The chain links TRBV5-1 to TRBJ2-5; the D call may be TRBD1 or TRBD2 (6 bases each). V was shortened by 2 bases and J by 3 bases, with 20 bases between the two germline ends. Germline values: CDR1 SGHRS, CDR2 YFSETQ. This CDR3 has 17 residues. DNA for the CDR3: TGCGCCAGCAGCTTAGGCGACGGAGACAGGAGGGAAGAGACCCAGTACTTC. Its translation: CASSLGDGDRREETQYF.

The chain couples TRBV9 to TRBJ2-7, with D perhaps TRBD1 or TRBD2 (5 bases each). Germline-derived CDR1 and CDR2 are SGDLS and YYNGEE. The CDR3 totals 14 residues. With 3 bases removed from V and 4 bases from J, the gap between germline ends came to 14 bases. The DNA for the CDR3 is TGTGCCAGCAGCGAGGGACCCACTGGGTACGAGCAGTACTTC. It encodes CASSEGPTGYEQYF.

This clone was observed a few times. The rearrangement links TRBV7-9 to TRBJ1-1; D uncertain. V gave up 1 base and J gave up 0 bases, with 9 bases separating them. CDR1 and CDR2 from the germline V gene are SEHNR and FQNEAQ (reference sequence). The length of the CDR3 is 15 residues. The CDR3 reads CASSLDRHLNTEAFF. As DNA, the CDR3 is TGTGCCAGCAGCTTAGATCGACACTTGAACACTGAAGCTTTCTTT.

V and J are TRBV5-6 and TRBJ2-7; D is unclear. Germline lookup yields CDR1 SGHDT and CDR2 YYEEEE. Trimming pared 0 bases from V and 1 base from J, leaving 17 bases between. The CDR3 runs to 17 residues. CDR3 protein: CASSLGSLSGLSYEQYF. The CDR3 DNA reads TGTGCCAGCAGCTTGGGATCGTTGTCAGGTCTTTCCTACGAGCAGTACTTC.

The gene calls are TRBV28 and TRBJ1-2, with 9 positions matching TRBD1. The CDR3 contains 14 residues. V dropped 5 bases and J dropped 6; count of bases not matched to a gene: 7. Germline CDR1 reads MDHEN; CDR2 reads SYDVKM. CDR3 sequence: CASSATGGTNGYTF. The CDR3 coding sequence is TGTGCCAGCAGTGCGACAGGGGGTACGAATGGCTACACCTTC.

The chain carries TRBV18 and TRBJ2-5; D is perhaps TRBD1 (6 bases). Trimming cost V 3 bases and J 5 bases, with 13 bases left between them. The CDR3 totals 14 residues. Germline CDR1 KGHSH, CDR2 LQKENI. The CDR3 region is CASSPGWGRETQYF. The CDR3 region has the DNA TGTGCCAGCTCACCTGGGTGGGGGCGCGAGACCCAGTACTTC.

The chain has TRBV4-2 and TRBJ2-5, with 8 bases identical to TRBD1. The CDR3 covers 18 residues. CDR1 is LGHNA, CDR2 YNFKEQ, per germline. The V gene end was trimmed by 3 bases and the J gene end by 3 bases; junction bases not matched to a gene: 15. The CDR3 here is CASSHGGGQGIRKETQYF. The CDR3 nucleotides are TGTGCCAGCAGCCATGGGGGAGGACAGGGTATACGAAAAGAGACCCAGTACTTC.

CDR3 sequence reads: CASSLLKLAGGLSDTQYF. For the CDR3, the DNA is TGTGCCAGCAGTCTTCTTAAGCTTGCGGGAGGCCTCTCAGATACGCAGTATTTT. The rearrangement uses TRBV27 and TRBJ2-3, with 8 bases fitting TRBD2. CDR1 is MNHEY, CDR2 SMNVEV, per germline (reference sequence). Trimming at V came to 5 bases and at J to 4 bases, leaving 17 bases not matched to a gene. The CDR3 totals 18 residues.